This is a list of T cell receptor beta chains from one sample in a study of T cells after yellow fever vaccination. TCRdb fed the 5' RACE reads into MiXCR, producing one record per CDR3 protein. The data show about 580,000 distinct CDR3 sequences, about a sixth seen once. Sequencing used PBMCs, obtained 4 to 6 days after the first yellow fever vaccination. The receptors originated from a man aged 18 to 30 who received the YFV17D yellow fever vaccine. The CDR3 runs from the conserved cysteine through the conserved F or W. D genes are given only for firm matches. Rows may omit the clone size; those that give it use once, few, many or a size class.

D,size,J,V,DNA,CDR3
NA,NA,TRBJ2-7,TRBV10-2,TGCGCCAGCAGTGGACAGTCCTGGGAGTACTTC,CASSGQSWEYF
TRBD1,few,TRBJ1-6,TRBV5-1,TGCGCCAGCAGCTTGGCCCCCTCCTCGGGACAGCTTAATTCACCCCTCCACTTT,CASSLAPSSGQLNSPLHF
TRBD1,few,TRBJ2-1,TRBV3-1,TGTGCCAGCAGCCCCATACGTTGGACAGGGGACAATGAGCAGTTCTTC,CASSPIRWTGDNEQFF
NA,NA,TRBJ2-5,TRBV5-1,TGCGCCAGCAGCTTCTGGGGGGGCGTAGAGACCCAGTACTTC,CASSFWGGVETQYF
NA,few,TRBJ1-1,TRBV20-1,TGCAGTTCTGGGGGGCCCTTGAACACTGAAGCTTTCTTT,CSSGGPLNTEAFF
NA,NA,TRBJ1-1,TRBV6-4,TGTGCCAGCAGTGACCATGGGTCAGCTGAAGCTTTCTTT,CASSDHGSAEAFF
TRBD1,NA,TRBJ1-5,TRBV7-8,TGTGCCAGCAGCTTAGGAGAGACAGGGGGACAGCAGCCCCAGCATTTT,CASSLGETGGQQPQHF
NA,NA,TRBJ2-5,TRBV9,TGTGCCAGCAGCGTAGCCCAGGGGCAGGAGACCCAGTACTTC,CASSVAQGQETQYF
NA,NA,TRBJ2-3,TRBV11-2,TGTGCCAGCAGCTTAGATCCCCCGGGACTTCTCTTCACAGATACGCAGTATTTT,CASSLDPPGLLFTDTQYF
TRBD1,few,TRBJ1-6,TRBV4-1,TGCGCCAGCAGCCAAGAGCCCCAGGGGGATTCACCCCTCCACTTT,CASSQEPQGDSPLHF
NA,many,TRBJ1-4,TRBV20-1,TGCAGTGCTACCCTTCAAGGAGTAGAAAAACTGTTTTTT,CSATLQGVEKLFF
NA,NA,TRBJ1-1,TRBV7-9,TGTGCCACCCCTGCCAAGGGCGGAGCTTTCTTT,CATPAKGGAFF
NA,many,TRBJ1-1,TRBV5-1,TGCGCCAGCAGGTGGGAAAAGAACACTGAAGCTTTCTTT,CASRWEKNTEAFF
NA,NA,TRBJ1-5,TRBV7-2,TGTGCCAGCAGCCTCCCGGGTTCTAGCAATCAGCCCCAGCATTTT,CASSLPGSSNQPQHF
NA,few,TRBJ2-6,TRBV7-3,TGTGCCAGCAGCCTGATCGGGTCCCCTGGGGCCAACGTCCTGACTTTC,CASSLIGSPGANVLTF
NA,few,TRBJ2-7,TRBV7-8,TGTGCCAGCAGCTTAAGGTGGCAGGGAGGCGAGCAGTACTTC,CASSLRWQGGEQYF
NA,NA,TRBJ1-6,TRBV29-1,TGCAGCGTTAAGGAGGCCGGAGATTCACCCCTCCACTTT,CSVKEAGDSPLHF
TRBD1,NA,TRBJ2-7,TRBV18,TGTGCCAGCTCAGAGGGACAGGACTACGAGCAGTACTTC,CASSEGQDYEQYF
NA,NA,TRBJ2-5,TRBV20-1,TGCAGTGCTAGAGATAGAGATGAGGCAGTGAAAGAGACCCAGTACTTC,CSARDRDEAVKETQYF
TRBD2,few,TRBJ2-3,TRBV6-2/TRBV6-3,TGTGCCAGCAGTTACAGACTAGCGAGGGAGCCTAGCACAGATACGCAGTATTTT,CASSYRLAREPSTDTQYF
NA,few,TRBJ1-1,TRBV20-1,TGCAGTCCCAGGTGGGGGAACACTGAAGCTTTCTTT,CSPRWGNTEAFF
NA,NA,TRBJ2-3,TRBV12-3/TRBV12-4,TGTGCCAGCAGTTCAACCGTCCTGGACGGGCTATTT,CASSSTVLDGLF
TRBD1,few,TRBJ1-2,TRBV10-3,TGTGCCATCAGCGACCTCCGAGACAGGGGGTATGGCTACACCTTC,CAISDLRDRGYGYTF
NA,few,TRBJ2-4,TRBV7-9,TGTGCCAGCAGCTCAAGACAGGCCCCCTCGGACATTCAGTACTTC,CASSSRQAPSDIQYF
NA,few,TRBJ1-1,TRBV20-1,TGCAGTGCTGACCGATTAGGGTGGGCTTTCTTT,CSADRLGWAFF
TRBD2,once,TRBJ2-3,TRBV9,TGTCCCAGCAGCAACCCTAGCGGGGGGGCCGCAGATACGCAGTATTTT,CPSSNPSGGAADTQYF
NA,many,TRBJ2-1,TRBV6-2/TRBV6-3,TGTGCCAGCAGTTACTCGGGACCCAACAATGAGCAGTTCTTC,CASSYSGPNNEQFF
NA,few,TRBJ2-1,TRBV6-5,TGTGCCAGCAGTTACATAGCGGTCCCCTCCTACAATGAGCAGTTCTTC,CASSYIAVPSYNEQFF
TRBD1,many,TRBJ1-4,TRBV6-6,TGTGCCAGCAGTTACGGGACAGGGGAAAAACTGTTTTTT,CASSYGTGEKLFF
NA,few,TRBJ2-5,TRBV6-1,TGTGCCAGCAGCGAAGGAGGCAGGCCAGAGACCCAGTACTTC,CASSEGGRPETQYF
NA,many,TRBJ2-5,TRBV5-1,TGCGCCAGCAGTTGGGGCAACCAAGAGACCCAGTACTTC,CASSWGNQETQYF
NA,NA,TRBJ2-1,TRBV7-2,TGTGCCAGCAGCCCAATCTTAATCAGTGAGCAGTTCTTC,CASSPILISEQFF
NA,NA,TRBJ1-6,TRBV6-1,TGTGCCAGCAGTGCGGGATCACCCCTCCACTTT,CASSAGSPLHF
TRBD1,few,TRBJ2-1,TRBV28,TGTGCCAGCAGCGACCAAATTAACGGGGACAGGCGGTTCTTC,CASSDQINGDRRFF
NA,few,TRBJ2-7,TRBV18,TGTGCCAGCTCCCAACAGAGCTCCTACGAGCAGTACTTC,CASSQQSSYEQYF
NA,NA,TRBJ1-2,TRBV19,TGTGCCAGTAGTATAGAGGTGGGGCTTATACGGGGCTACACCTTC,CASSIEVGLIRGYTF
TRBD1,few,TRBJ1-6,TRBV27,TGTGCCAGCAGTGGGACAGTAGACTATAATTCACCCCTCCACTTT,CASSGTVDYNSPLHF
TRBD2,NA,TRBJ2-1,TRBV25-1,TGTGCCAGCAGTAAAGGGTGGGAGCTAGCGGGGCCCAATGAGCAGTTCTTC,CASSKGWELAGPNEQFF
NA,many,TRBJ2-7,TRBV27,TGTGCCAGCAGTTTTGACATGCCCGGCTTCTACGAGCAGTACTTC,CASSFDMPGFYEQYF
NA,NA,TRBJ1-1,TRBV12-3/TRBV12-4,TGTGCCAGCAGCTTGTCAGGTCACTACACTGAAGCTTTCTTT,CASSLSGHYTEAFF
TRBD1,NA,TRBJ1-1,TRBV29-1,TGCAGCGTTGAGCGACAGGGTGACACTGAAGCTTTCTTT,CSVERQGDTEAFF
NA,NA,TRBJ2-3,TRBV2,TGTGCCGTGGGGGGGGGGCTACGCACAGATACGCAGTATTTT,CAVGGGLRTDTQYF
NA,few,TRBJ2-2,TRBV5-1,TGCGCCAGCAGCCAGGACACCCCGAACACCGGGGAGCTGTTTTTT,CASSQDTPNTGELFF
TRBD2,NA,TRBJ2-3,TRBV10-2,TGCGCCAGCAGTGAATTCCGGGGGGGCCTCTTGACAGATACGCAGTATTTT,CASSEFRGGLLTDTQYF